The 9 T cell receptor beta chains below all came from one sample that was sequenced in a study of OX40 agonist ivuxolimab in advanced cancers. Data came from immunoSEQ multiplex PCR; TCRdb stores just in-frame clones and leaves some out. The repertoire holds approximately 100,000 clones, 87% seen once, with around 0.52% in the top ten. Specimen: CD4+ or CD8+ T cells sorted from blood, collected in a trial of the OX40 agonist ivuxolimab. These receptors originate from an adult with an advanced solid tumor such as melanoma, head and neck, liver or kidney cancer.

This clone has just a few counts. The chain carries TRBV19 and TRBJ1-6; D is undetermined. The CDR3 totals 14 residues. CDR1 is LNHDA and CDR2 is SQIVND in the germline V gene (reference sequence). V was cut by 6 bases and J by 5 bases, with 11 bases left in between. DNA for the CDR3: TGTGCCAGTAGAAGTACGGAGAATAATTCACCCCTCCACTTT. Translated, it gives CASRSTENNSPLHF.

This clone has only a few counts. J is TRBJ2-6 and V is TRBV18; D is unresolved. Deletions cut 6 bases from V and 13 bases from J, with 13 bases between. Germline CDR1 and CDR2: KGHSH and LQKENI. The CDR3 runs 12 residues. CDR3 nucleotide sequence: TGTGCCAGCTCCCCAGAGCCGGGTGTCCTGACTTTC. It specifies CASSPEPGVLTF.

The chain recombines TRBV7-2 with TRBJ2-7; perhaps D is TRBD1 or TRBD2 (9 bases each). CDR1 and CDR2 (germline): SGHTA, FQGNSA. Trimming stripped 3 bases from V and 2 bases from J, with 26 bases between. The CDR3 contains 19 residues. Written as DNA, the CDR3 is TGTGCCAGCAGCTTTACAGGGGGCCCTATCGGACTAGCGCCCTACGAGCAGTACTTC. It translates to CASSFTGGPIGLAPYEQYF. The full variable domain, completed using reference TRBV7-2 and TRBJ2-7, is GAGVSQSPSNKVTEKGKDVELRCDPISGHTALYWYRQSLGQGLEFLIYFQGNSAPDKSGLPSDRFSAERTGGSVSTLTIQRTQQEDSAVYLCASSFTGGPIGLAPYEQYFGPGTRLTVT.

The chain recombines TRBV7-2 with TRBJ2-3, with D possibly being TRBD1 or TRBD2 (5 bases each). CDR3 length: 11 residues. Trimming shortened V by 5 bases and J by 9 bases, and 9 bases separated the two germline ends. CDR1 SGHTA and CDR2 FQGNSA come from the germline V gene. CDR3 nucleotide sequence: TGTGCCAGCAGCCCCAGGGAGACGCAGTATTTT. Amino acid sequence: CASSPRETQYF.

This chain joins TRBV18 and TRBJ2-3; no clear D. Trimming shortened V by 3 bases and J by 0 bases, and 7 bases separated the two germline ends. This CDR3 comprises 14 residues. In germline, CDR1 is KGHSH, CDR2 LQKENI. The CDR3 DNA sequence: TGTGCCAGCTCACCTGTAGGGAGCACAGATACGCAGTATTTT. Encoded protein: CASSPVGSTDTQYF.

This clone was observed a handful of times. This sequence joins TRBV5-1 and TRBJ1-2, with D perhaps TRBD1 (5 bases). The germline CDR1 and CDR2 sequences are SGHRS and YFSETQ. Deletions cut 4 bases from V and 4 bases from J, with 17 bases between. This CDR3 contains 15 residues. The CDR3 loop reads CASSPGAGELYGYTF. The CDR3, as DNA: TGCGCCAGCAGCCCCGGGGCAGGCGAGCTCTATGGCTACACCTTC.

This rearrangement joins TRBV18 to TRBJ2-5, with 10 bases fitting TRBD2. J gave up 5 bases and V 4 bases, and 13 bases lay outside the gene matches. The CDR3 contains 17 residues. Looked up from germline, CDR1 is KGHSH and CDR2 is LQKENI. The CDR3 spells CASSHPTSGPQGETQYF. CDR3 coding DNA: TGTGCCAGCTCACACCCGACTAGCGGGCCCCAGGGGGAGACCCAGTACTTC.

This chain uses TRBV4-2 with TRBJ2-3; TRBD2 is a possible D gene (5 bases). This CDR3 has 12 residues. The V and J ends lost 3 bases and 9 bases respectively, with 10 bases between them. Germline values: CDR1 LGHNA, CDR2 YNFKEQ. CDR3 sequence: CASSHQWETQYF. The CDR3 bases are TGTGCCAGCAGCCATCAGTGGGAGACGCAGTATTTT.

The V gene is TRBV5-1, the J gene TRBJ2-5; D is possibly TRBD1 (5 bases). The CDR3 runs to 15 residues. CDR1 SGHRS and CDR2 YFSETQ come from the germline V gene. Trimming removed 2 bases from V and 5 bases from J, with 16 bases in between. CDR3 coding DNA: TGCGCCAGCAGCTTAGACGACAGTTTGGGGGAGACCCAGTACTTC. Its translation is CASSLDDSLGETQYF.